This paragraph covers one T cell receptor (beta chain) sequence. The data are from a study of blood T cells in healthy people across ages. PCR was performed a second time for about 6 to 11 cycles using a sample-barcoded 5' primer and a J-beta primer mix. MiXCR, applied by TCRdb to the 5' RACE reads, yields one record per CDR3 protein. The table has under 2 million distinct CDR3 sequences, about 32% seen once; the top ten hold about 11%. Trimming pared 0 bases from V and 13 bases from J, leaving 22 bases between. The CDR3 totals 16 residues. CDR1 and CDR2 from the germline V gene are LNHNV and YYDKDF (reference sequence).

Material for sequencing was blood. This sequence originates from a woman in her twenties or thirties in good health. The chain combines TRBV15 with TRBJ2-4, with TRBD2 as a possible D gene (6 bases). The CDR3 coding sequence is TGTGCCACCAGCAGAGATTTAGCGGAGGGGTACAATGAGCAGTACTTC. It is translated as CATSRDLAEGYNEQYF. Full variable domain (rest looked up from reference TRBV15 and TRBJ2-4): DAMVIQNPRYQVTQFGKPVTLSCSQTLNHNVMYWYQQKSSQAPKLLFHYYDKDFNNEADTPDNFQSRRPNTSFCFLDIRSPGLGDTAMYLCATSRDLAEGYNEQYFGAGTRLSVL.